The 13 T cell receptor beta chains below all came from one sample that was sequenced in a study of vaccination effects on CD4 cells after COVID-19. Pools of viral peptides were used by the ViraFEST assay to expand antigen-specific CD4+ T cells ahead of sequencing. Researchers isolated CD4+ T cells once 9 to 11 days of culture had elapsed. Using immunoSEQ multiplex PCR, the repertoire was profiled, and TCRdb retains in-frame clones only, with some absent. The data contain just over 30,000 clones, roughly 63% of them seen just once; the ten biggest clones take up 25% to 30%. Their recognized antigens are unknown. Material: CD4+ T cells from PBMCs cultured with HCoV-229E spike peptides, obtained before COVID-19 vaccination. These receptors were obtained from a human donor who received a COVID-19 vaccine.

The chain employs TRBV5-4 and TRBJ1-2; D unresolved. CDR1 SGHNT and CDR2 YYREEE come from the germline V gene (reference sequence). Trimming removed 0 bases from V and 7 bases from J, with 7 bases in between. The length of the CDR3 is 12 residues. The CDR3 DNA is TGTGCCAGCAGCTTGGTTGACTCTGGCTACACCTTC. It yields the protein CASSLVDSGYTF.

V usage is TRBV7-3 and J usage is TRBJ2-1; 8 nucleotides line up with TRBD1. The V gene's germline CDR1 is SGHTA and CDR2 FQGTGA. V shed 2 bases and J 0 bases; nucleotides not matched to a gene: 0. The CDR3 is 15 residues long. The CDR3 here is CASSLGQGSYNEQFF. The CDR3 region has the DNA TGTGCCAGCAGCTTAGGACAGGGCTCCTACAATGAGCAGTTCTTC.

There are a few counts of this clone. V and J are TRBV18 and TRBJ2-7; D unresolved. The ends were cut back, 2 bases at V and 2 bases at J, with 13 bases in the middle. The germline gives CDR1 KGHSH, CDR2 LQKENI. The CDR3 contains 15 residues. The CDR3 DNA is TGTGCCAGCTCACCATTCACCAACATCCCCTACGAGCAGTACTTC. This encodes CASSPFTNIPYEQYF.

CDR3 DNA sequence: TGTGCCAGCAGCTACGTGGGTGCGGGGGCAAATCAGCCCCAGCATTTT. Protein sequence: CASSYVGAGANQPQHF. The rearrangement joins TRBV7-2 to TRBJ1-5, with a tentative D call TRBD1 (6 bases). Trimming cost V 4 bases and J 4 bases, with 17 bases left between them. The CDR3 spans 16 residues. CDR1 and CDR2 (germline): SGHTA, FQGNSA.

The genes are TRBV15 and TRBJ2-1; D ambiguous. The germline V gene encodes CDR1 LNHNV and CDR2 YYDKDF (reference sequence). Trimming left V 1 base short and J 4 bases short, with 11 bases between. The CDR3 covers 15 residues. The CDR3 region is CATSRGLIGYNEQFF. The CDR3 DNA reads TGTGCCACCAGCAGAGGGCTAATAGGGTACAATGAGCAGTTCTTC.

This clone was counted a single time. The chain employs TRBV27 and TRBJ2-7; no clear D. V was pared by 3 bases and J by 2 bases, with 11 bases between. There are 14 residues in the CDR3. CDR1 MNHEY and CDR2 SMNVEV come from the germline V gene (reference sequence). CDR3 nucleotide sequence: TGTGCCAGCAGTTTGTATAGACCCCCCTACGAGCAGTACTTC. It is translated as CASSLYRPPYEQYF.

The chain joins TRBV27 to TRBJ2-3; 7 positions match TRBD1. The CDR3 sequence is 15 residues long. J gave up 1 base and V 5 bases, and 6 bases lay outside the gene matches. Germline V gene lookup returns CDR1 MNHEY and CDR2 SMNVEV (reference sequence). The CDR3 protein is CASSLWDRRTDTQYF. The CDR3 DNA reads TGTGCCAGCAGTCTTTGGGACAGACGCACAGATACGCAGTATTTT.

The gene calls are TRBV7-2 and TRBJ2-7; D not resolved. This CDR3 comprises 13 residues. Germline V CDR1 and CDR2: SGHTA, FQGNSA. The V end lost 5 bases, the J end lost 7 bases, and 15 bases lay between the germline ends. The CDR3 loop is CASSPLTGREQYF. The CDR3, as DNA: TGTGCCAGCAGCCCCTTGACGGGCAGGGAGCAGTACTTC.

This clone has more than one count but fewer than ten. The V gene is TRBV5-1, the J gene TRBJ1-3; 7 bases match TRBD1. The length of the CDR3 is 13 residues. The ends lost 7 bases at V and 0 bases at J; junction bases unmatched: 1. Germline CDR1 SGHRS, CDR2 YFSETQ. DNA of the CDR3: TGCGCCAGCGGGGACAGCTCTGGAAACACCATATATTTT. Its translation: CASGDSSGNTIYF.

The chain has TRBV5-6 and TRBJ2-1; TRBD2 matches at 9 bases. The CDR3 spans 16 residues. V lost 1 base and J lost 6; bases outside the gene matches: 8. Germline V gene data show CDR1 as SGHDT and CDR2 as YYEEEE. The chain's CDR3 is CASSLPGRGGRNEQFF. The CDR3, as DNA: TGTGCCAGCAGCTTGCCAGGGCGGGGGGGCCGCAATGAGCAGTTCTTC.

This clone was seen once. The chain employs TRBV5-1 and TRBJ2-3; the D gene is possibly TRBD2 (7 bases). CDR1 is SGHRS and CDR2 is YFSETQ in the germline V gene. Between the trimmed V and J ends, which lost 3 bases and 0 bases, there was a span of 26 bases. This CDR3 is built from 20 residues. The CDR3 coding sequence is TGCGCCAGCAGCTCGGGGGGCCGGGGGAGCGCGAAACATAGCACAGATACGCAGTATTTT. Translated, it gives CASSSGGRGSAKHSTDTQYF.

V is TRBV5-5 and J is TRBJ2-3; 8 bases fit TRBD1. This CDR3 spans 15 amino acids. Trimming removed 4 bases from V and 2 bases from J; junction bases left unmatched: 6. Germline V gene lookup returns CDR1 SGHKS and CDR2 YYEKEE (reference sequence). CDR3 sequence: CASSPGTGYTDTQYF. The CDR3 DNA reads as TGTGCCAGCAGCCCCGGGACAGGCTACACAGATACGCAGTATTTT.

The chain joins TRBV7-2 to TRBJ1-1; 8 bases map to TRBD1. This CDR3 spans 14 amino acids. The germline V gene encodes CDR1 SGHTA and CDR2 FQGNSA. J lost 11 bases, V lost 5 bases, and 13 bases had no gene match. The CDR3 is CASSTRTGRQEAFF. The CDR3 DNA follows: TGTGCCAGCAGCACGCGGACAGGGCGCCAGGAGGCTTTCTTT.